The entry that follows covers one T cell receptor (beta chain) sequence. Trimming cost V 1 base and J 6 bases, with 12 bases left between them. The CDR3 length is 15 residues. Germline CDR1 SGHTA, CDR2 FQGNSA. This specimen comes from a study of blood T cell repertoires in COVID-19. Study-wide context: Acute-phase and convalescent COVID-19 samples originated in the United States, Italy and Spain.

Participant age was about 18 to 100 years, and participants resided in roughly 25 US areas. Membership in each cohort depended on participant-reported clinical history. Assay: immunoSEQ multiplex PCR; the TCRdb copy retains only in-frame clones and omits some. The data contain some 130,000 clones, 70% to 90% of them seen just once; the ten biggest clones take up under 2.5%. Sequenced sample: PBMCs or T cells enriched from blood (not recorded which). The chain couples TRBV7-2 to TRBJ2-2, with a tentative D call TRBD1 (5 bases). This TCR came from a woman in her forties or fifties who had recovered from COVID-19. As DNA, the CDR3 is TGTGCCAGCAGCTTAGTCAGGGAAAGGTCCGGGGAGCTGTTTTTT. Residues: CASSLVRERSGELFF.